This TCR beta chain was identified during a study of high-grade serous ovarian cancer treatment subgroups. Tumor samples were obtained before definitive surgery or chemotherapy. CDR1 and CDR2 from the germline V gene are MGHRA and YSYEKL. This CDR3 has 15 residues. V dropped 4 bases and J dropped 3; count of bases not matched to a gene: 6. TCRdb's table, derived via immunoSEQ multiplex PCR, lists solely in-frame clones and lacks some. The table records approximately 40,000 clones, 79% of them present only once. This chain connects TRBV4-1 to TRBJ1-5, with 7 bases that match TRBD1. The TCR comes from a human donor with high-grade serous ovarian cancer. The source material was tumor tissue. CDR3 loop: CASSLSDRNNQPQHF. For the CDR3, the DNA is TGCGCCAGCAGCCTTTCGGACAGGAACAATCAGCCCCAGCATTTT.